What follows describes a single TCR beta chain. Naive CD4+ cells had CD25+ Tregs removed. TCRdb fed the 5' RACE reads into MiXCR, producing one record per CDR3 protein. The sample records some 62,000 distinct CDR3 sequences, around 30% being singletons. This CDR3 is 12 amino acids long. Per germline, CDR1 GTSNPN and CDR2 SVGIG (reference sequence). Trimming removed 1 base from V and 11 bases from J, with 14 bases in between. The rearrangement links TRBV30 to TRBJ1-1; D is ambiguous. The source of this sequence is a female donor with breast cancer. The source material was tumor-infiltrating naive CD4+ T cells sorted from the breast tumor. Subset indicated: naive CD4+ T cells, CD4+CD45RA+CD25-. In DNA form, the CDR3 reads TGTGCCTGGAGTGCCCACCGATATAAGGCTTTCTTT. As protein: CAWSAHRYKAFF.